These 6 T cell receptor beta chains were all obtained from the same sample, sequenced in a study of cytomegalovirus exposure and HLA in healthy donors (dated by TCRdb to about 2017). Receptor amplification or capture employed the immunoSEQ multiplex PCR assay. A mixture of 60 forward primers for TCR Vbeta segments and 13 reverse primers for TCR Jbeta segments was used in the multiplex PCR. TCRdb took over this immuneACCESS table, retaining in-frame rearrangements with V and J assigned. Such tables are incomplete; in checked studies, under half of the missing clones stem from an unresolved V gene, and the remainder is unexplained. The sample table on file contains under 200,000 clones. The ten largest clones add up to 6.5% of the sample. The sample was PBMCs. The receptors stem from a man between 25 and 39 years old in good health and CMV-seronegative.

This chain joins TRBV29-1 and TRBJ2-3, with a tentative D call TRBD2 (5 bases). Trimming stripped 5 bases from V and 4 bases from J, with 16 bases between. Germline V gene sequence: CDR1 SQVTM, CDR2 ANQGSEA. CDR3 length equals 14 residues. The CDR3 sequence: CSVYPQREPDTQYF. CDR3 bases: TGCAGCGTTTACCCCCAAAGGGAGCCAGATACGCAGTATTTT.

The chain combines TRBV5-4 with TRBJ2-6, with D possibly matching TRBD1 (5 bases). Germline V gene data show CDR1 as SGHNT and CDR2 as YYREEE (reference sequence). The germline V and J ends were trimmed by 4 bases and 1 base, with 9 bases remaining between them. The CDR3 has 15 amino acids. For the CDR3, the DNA is TGTGCCAGCAGCCCACAGGCTTCTGGGGCCAACGTCCTGACTTTC. Its translation is CASSPQASGANVLTF.

The J gene is TRBJ1-4, the V gene TRBV5-4; D unresolved. The germline V gene encodes CDR1 SGHNT and CDR2 YYREEE (reference sequence). This CDR3 spans 13 amino acids. With 4 bases removed from V and 5 bases from J, the gap between germline ends came to 9 bases. In DNA form, the CDR3 reads TGTGCCAGCAGCCGCCTAGGAAATGAAAAACTGTTTTTT. It translates to CASSRLGNEKLFF. The full variable domain, with the rest looked up from reference TRBV5-4 and TRBJ1-4, is ETGVTQSPTHLIKTRGQQVTLRCSSQSGHNTVSWYQQALGQGPQFIFQYYREEENGRGNFPPRFSGLQFPNYSSELNVNALELDDSALYLCASSRLGNEKLFFGSGTQLSVL.

V usage is TRBV18 and J usage is TRBJ1-1; tentatively, D is TRBD1 (5 bases). There are 16 residues in the CDR3. Trimming removed 2 bases from V and 0 bases from J, with 13 bases in between. Germline lookup yields CDR1 KGHSH and CDR2 LQKENI. The DNA of the CDR3 is TGTGCCAGCTCACCAGCGCCCCAGGGTTTGAACACTGAAGCTTTCTTT. Its protein is CASSPAPQGLNTEAFF.

The V and J genes are TRBV5-6 and TRBJ1-1; D is undetermined. Germline V gives CDR1 SGHDT, CDR2 YYEEEE. The CDR3 loop spans 15 amino acids. Trimming left V 1 base short and J 0 bases short, with 10 bases between. The CDR3 protein is CASSLITRLNTEAFF. As DNA, the CDR3 is TGTGCCAGCAGCTTGATAACAAGATTGAACACTGAAGCTTTCTTT.

The chain combines TRBV28 with TRBJ1-2; 8 nucleotides align to TRBD1. CDR1 is MDHEN, CDR2 SYDVKM, per germline. The length of the CDR3 is 15 residues. V trimming: 7 bases; J trimming: 8 bases; junction bases outside the gene matches: 15. CDR3 nucleotide sequence: TGTGCCAGCAACAACCAAGGCAGGGGGCAAAGGGGCTACACCTTC. It specifies CASNNQGRGQRGYTF.